Listed below are T cell receptor beta chains from one sample, sequenced in a study of blood T cells in healthy people across ages. TCRdb re-analysed the 5' RACE reads in MiXCR, keeping a single row per CDR3 protein. The table has fewer than 900,000 distinct CDR3 sequences, around 46% seen once. Sequencing used blood. These receptors were obtained from a woman in her fifties or sixties in good health. CDR3s include the opening cysteine and the closing phenylalanine or tryptophan. The D gene is left open where the match is weak. Where a row states a size, it is once, few, many or the class of an expanded clone; other rows omit it.

J gene: TRBJ1-4; V gene: TRBV7-9; D gene: TRBD1; clone size: -; CDR3 protein: CATIAGQGGEKLFF; CDR3 DNA: TGTGCCACCATAGCAGGACAGGGAGGCGAAAAACTGTTTTTT
J gene: TRBJ1-1; V gene: TRBV7-3; D gene: -; clone size: many; CDR3 protein: CASSLTSGDTEAFF; CDR3 DNA: TGTGCCAGCAGCTTAACATCCGGGGACACTGAAGCTTTCTTT
J gene: TRBJ2-5; V gene: TRBV15; D gene: TRBD2; clone size: -; CDR3 protein: CATSRERAGQETQYF; CDR3 DNA: TGTGCCACCAGCAGAGAACGAGCGGGACAAGAGACCCAGTACTTC
J gene: TRBJ1-5; V gene: TRBV20-1; D gene: -; clone size: -; CDR3 protein: CSASAGAYSNQPQHF; CDR3 DNA: TGCAGTGCTAGTGCGGGGGCGTATAGCAATCAGCCCCAGCATTTT
J gene: TRBJ2-1; V gene: TRBV5-4; D gene: TRBD2; clone size: -; CDR3 protein: CASSLDASGKNAEQFF; CDR3 DNA: TGTGCCAGCAGCTTGGACGCTAGCGGCAAAAACGCTGAGCAGTTCTTC
J gene: TRBJ2-1; V gene: TRBV7-9; D gene: TRBD1; clone size: few; CDR3 protein: CASSLIPGQGARNEQFF; CDR3 DNA: TGTGCCAGCAGCTTAATCCCGGGACAGGGGGCGCGCAATGAGCAGTTCTTC
J gene: TRBJ1-5; V gene: TRBV29-1; D gene: -; clone size: few; CDR3 protein: CSFLPEGRCSNQPQHF; CDR3 DNA: TGCAGTTTCCTACCGGAGGGGAGGTGCAGCAATCAGCCCCAGCATTTT
J gene: TRBJ2-3; V gene: TRBV20-1; D gene: -; clone size: -; CDR3 protein: CSAIWPRTGGREPDTQYF; CDR3 DNA: TGCAGTGCTATTTGGCCGAGGACCGGGGGTAGGGAGCCAGATACGCAGTATTTT
J gene: TRBJ2-3; V gene: TRBV6-2/TRBV6-3; D gene: -; clone size: -; CDR3 protein: CASSYGSGRSTDTQYF; CDR3 DNA: TGTGCCAGCAGTTACGGGTCGGGGCGATCCACAGATACGCAGTATTTT
J gene: TRBJ2-1; V gene: TRBV5-4; D gene: TRBD2; clone size: -; CDR3 protein: CASSRSRGLAGEAEQFF; CDR3 DNA: TGTGCCAGCAGCAGAAGTCGGGGACTAGCGGGAGAGGCTGAGCAGTTCTTC
J gene: TRBJ2-6; V gene: TRBV5-4; D gene: -; clone size: -; CDR3 protein: CASSLEGTGANVPTF; CDR3 DNA: TGTGCCAGCAGCTTGGAAGGGACGGGGGCCAACGTCCCGACTTTC
J gene: TRBJ2-1; V gene: TRBV6-1; D gene: TRBD2; clone size: -; CDR3 protein: CASSSSGGANEQFF; CDR3 DNA: TGTGCCAGCAGCAGCAGCGGGGGGGCCAATGAGCAGTTCTTC
J gene: TRBJ1-4; V gene: TRBV28; D gene: -; clone size: many; CDR3 protein: CASSLGGAGEKLFF; CDR3 DNA: TGTGCCAGCAGTTTAGGGGGGGCTGGGGAAAAACTGTTTTTT
J gene: TRBJ1-2; V gene: TRBV20-1; D gene: -; clone size: -; CDR3 protein: CSASRGAGEGYTF; CDR3 DNA: TGCAGTGCTAGTAGGGGGGCAGGTGAGGGCTACACCTTC
J gene: TRBJ1-2; V gene: TRBV3-1; D gene: -; clone size: few; CDR3 protein: CASSTLRAYTF; CDR3 DNA: TGTGCCAGCTCGACTTTGAGGGCATACACCTTC
J gene: TRBJ2-7; V gene: TRBV5-1; D gene: TRBD2; clone size: few; CDR3 protein: CASSLGEGCEQYF; CDR3 DNA: TGCGCCAGCAGCTTGGGGGAGGGATGCGAGCAGTACTTC
J gene: TRBJ2-7; V gene: TRBV7-8; D gene: TRBD1; clone size: -; CDR3 protein: CASSLSEQGSDEQYF; CDR3 DNA: TGTGCCAGCAGCTTATCGGAACAGGGGAGTGACGAGCAGTACTTC
J gene: TRBJ1-2; V gene: TRBV12-3/TRBV12-4; D gene: -; clone size: few; CDR3 protein: CASSFKRGGGYTF; CDR3 DNA: TGTGCCAGCAGTTTCAAACGAGGGGGTGGCTACACCTTC
J gene: TRBJ2-1; V gene: TRBV20-1; D gene: -; clone size: -; CDR3 protein: CSAIRMGHEQFF; CDR3 DNA: TGCAGTGCTATCCGGATGGGGCATGAGCAGTTCTTC
J gene: TRBJ2-3; V gene: TRBV7-8; D gene: TRBD2; clone size: -; CDR3 protein: CASSIAGTSPTDTQYF; CDR3 DNA: TGTGCCAGCAGCATTGCCGGGACTAGCCCCACAGATACGCAGTATTTT
J gene: TRBJ1-2; V gene: TRBV6-2/TRBV6-3; D gene: TRBD1; clone size: few; CDR3 protein: CASRRGTDRYGYTF; CDR3 DNA: TGTGCCAGCAGACGAGGGACAGACCGCTATGGCTACACCTTC
J gene: TRBJ1-5; V gene: TRBV20-1; D gene: TRBD1; clone size: few; CDR3 protein: CSASGQGNQPQHF; CDR3 DNA: TGCAGTGCTAGCGGACAGGGGAATCAGCCCCAGCATTTT
J gene: TRBJ1-2; V gene: TRBV20-1; D gene: TRBD1; clone size: -; CDR3 protein: CSARTGESYGYTF; CDR3 DNA: TGCAGTGCTCGGACAGGGGAGAGTTATGGCTACACCTTC
J gene: TRBJ2-5; V gene: TRBV11-3; D gene: TRBD2; clone size: few; CDR3 protein: CASSFSGGIGETQYF; CDR3 DNA: TGTGCCAGCAGCTTTAGCGGGGGAATTGGAGAGACCCAGTACTTC
J gene: TRBJ2-7; V gene: TRBV29-1; D gene: TRBD1; clone size: many; CDR3 protein: CSVELDRGYEQYF; CDR3 DNA: TGCAGCGTTGAACTGGACAGGGGCTACGAGCAGTACTTC
J gene: TRBJ2-7; V gene: TRBV13; D gene: -; clone size: -; CDR3 protein: CASSPTAIGRHEQYF; CDR3 DNA: TGTGCCAGCAGCCCGACTGCCATAGGAAGGCACGAGCAGTACTTC
J gene: TRBJ2-1; V gene: TRBV29-1; D gene: -; clone size: many; CDR3 protein: CSGTDYNEQFF; CDR3 DNA: TGCAGCGGGACAGACTACAATGAGCAGTTCTTC
J gene: TRBJ2-1; V gene: TRBV5-4; D gene: -; clone size: few; CDR3 protein: CASSLERESYNEQFF; CDR3 DNA: TGTGCCAGCAGCTTGGAACGGGAGTCCTACAATGAGCAGTTCTTC
J gene: TRBJ2-3; V gene: TRBV5-1; D gene: -; clone size: -; CDR3 protein: CASSPVSGLATDTQYF; CDR3 DNA: TGCGCCAGCAGCCCCGTGAGTGGGCTAGCGACAGATACGCAGTATTTT
J gene: TRBJ2-5; V gene: TRBV29-1; D gene: TRBD2; clone size: many; CDR3 protein: CSGSGSRQETQYF; CDR3 DNA: TGCAGCGGAAGCGGGAGCCGGCAAGAGACCCAGTACTTC
J gene: TRBJ2-7; V gene: TRBV21-1; D gene: -; clone size: -; CDR3 protein: CASSSRDYAGGGYNEQYF; CDR3 DNA: TGTGCCAGCAGCTCCCGGGACTACGCGGGAGGGGGGTACAATGAGCAGTACTTC